Sequencing of this T cell receptor beta chain was carried out in a study of cytomegalovirus exposure and HLA in healthy donors. Across the study: In a later analysis, it was reported that the roughly 120 validation repertoires had been produced on the same platform as the 550 to 700 repertoires belonging to the first cohort.

Findings and limits, study-wide: High specificity and sensitivity for cytomegalovirus status were reported for the classifier. Confirmation was obtained in vitro that a few CMV-associated chains are specific for CMV antigens.

The CDR3 has 13 amino acids. CDR1 is MNHEY, CDR2 SMNVEV, per germline (reference sequence). The V segment lost 6 bases and the J segment 7 bases; nucleotides outside the gene matches: 3. Sequencing used immunoSEQ multiplex PCR; TCRdb keeps in-frame clones, though not all of them. The sample lists 260,000 or so clones, 90% occurring once. A remark on this clone: Its specificity is unknown.

V gene TRBV27 combines with J gene TRBJ2-1; 10 bases are a match to TRBD1. The specimen sequenced was PBMCs. This sequence originates from a woman aged 25 to 39 in good health and CMV-seronegative. The CDR3 protein is CASRRQGANEQFF. The CDR3 nucleotides read TGTGCCAGCAGAAGACAGGGGGCAAATGAGCAGTTCTTC.